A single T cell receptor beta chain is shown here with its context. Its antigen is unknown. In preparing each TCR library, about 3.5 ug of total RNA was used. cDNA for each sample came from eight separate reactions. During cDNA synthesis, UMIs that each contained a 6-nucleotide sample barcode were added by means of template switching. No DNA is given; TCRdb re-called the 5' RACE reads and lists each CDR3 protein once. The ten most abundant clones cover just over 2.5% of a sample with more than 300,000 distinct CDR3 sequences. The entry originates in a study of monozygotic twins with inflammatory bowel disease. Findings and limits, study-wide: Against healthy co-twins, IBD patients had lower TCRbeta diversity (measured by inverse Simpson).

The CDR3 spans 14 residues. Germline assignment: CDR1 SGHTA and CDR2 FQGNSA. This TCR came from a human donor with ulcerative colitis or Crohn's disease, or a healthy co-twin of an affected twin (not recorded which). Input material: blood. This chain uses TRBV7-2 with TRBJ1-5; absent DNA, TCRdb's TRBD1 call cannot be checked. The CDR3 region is CASSFPGSNQPQHF. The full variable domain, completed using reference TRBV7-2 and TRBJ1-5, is GAGVSQSPSNKVTEKGKDVELRCDPISGHTALYWYRQSLGQGLEFLIYFQGNSAPDKSGLPSDRFSAERTGGSVSTLTIQRTQQEDSAVYLCASSFPGSNQPQHFGDGTRLSIL.